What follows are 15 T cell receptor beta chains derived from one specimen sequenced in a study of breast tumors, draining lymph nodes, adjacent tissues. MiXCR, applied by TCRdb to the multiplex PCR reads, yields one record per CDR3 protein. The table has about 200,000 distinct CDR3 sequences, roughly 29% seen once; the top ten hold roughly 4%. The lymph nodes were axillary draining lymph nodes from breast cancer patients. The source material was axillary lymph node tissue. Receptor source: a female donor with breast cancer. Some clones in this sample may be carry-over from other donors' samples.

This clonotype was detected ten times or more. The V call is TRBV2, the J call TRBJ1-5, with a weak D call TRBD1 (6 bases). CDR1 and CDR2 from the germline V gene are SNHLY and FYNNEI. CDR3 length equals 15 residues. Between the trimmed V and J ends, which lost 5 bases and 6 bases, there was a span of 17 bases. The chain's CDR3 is CASSPGQTWGQPQHF. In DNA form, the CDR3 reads TGTGCCAGCAGTCCAGGACAGACCTGGGGTCAGCCCCAGCATTTT.

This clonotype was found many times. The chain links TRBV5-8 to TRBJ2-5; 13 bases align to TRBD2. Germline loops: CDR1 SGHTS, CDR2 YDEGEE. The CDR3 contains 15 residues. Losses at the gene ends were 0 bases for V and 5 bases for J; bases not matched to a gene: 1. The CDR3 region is CASSLELAGGETQYF. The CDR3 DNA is TGTGCCAGCAGCTTGGAACTAGCGGGGGGGGAGACCCAGTACTTC.

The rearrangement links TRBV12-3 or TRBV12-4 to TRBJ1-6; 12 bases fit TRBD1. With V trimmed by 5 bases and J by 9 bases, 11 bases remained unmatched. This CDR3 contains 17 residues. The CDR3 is CASSLQGQGAVRSPLHF. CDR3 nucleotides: TGTGCCAGCAGTCTACAGGGACAGGGGGCTGTGCGTTCACCCCTCCACTTT.

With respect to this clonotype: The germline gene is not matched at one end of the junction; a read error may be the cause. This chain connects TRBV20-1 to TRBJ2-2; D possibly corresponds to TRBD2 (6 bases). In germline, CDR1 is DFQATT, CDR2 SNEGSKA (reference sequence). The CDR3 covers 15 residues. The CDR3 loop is CSARAGSRGTGGLFF. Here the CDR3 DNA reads TGCAGTGCCAGGGCGGGATCTAGGGGCACCGGGGGGCTGTTTTTT.

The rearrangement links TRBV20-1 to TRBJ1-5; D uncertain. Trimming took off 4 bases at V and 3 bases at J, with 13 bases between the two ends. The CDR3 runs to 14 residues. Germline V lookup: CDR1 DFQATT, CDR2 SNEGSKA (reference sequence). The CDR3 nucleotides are TGCAGTGCTAATGAGGCGTTTCCCAATCAGCCCCAGCATTTT. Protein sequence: CSANEAFPNQPQHF.

The CDR3 region has the DNA TGTGCCAGCAGCAAAATTCCCGGGACAGGGGGTCTGTACCAAGAGACCCAGTACTTC. It encodes CASSKIPGTGGLYQETQYF. This chain links TRBV6-5 with TRBJ2-5; 11 bases align to TRBD1. CDR1 MNHEY and CDR2 SVGAGI come from the germline V gene. This CDR3 spans 19 amino acids. Losses at the gene ends were 6 bases for V and 0 bases for J; bases not matched to a gene: 15.

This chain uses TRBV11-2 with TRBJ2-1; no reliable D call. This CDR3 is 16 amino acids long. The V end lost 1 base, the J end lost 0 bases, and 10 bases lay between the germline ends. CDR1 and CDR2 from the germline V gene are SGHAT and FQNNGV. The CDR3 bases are TGTGCCAGCAGCTTAGGAGTCCTGACCTCCTACAATGAGCAGTTCTTC. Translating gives CASSLGVLTSYNEQFF.

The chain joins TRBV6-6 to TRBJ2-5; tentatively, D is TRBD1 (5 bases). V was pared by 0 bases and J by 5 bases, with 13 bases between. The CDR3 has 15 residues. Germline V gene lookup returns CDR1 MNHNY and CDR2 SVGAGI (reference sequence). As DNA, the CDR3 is TGTGCCAGCAGTTACTCGGACGCGGCAGGGGAGACCCAGTACTTC. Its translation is CASSYSDAAGETQYF.

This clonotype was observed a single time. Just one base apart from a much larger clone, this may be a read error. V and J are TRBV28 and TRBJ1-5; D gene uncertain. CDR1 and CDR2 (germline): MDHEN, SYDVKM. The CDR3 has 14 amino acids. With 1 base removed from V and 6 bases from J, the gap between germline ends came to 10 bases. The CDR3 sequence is CASSLYRRSQPQHF. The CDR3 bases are TGTGCCAGCAGTTTATATCGACGTAGTCAGCCCCAGCATTTT.

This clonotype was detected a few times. Here the CDR3 reads CASRALTGRDFYGYTF. The CDR3 DNA reads TGTGCCAGCAGAGCGTTAACAGGGAGGGACTTCTATGGCTACACCTTC. This rearrangement joins TRBV28 to TRBJ1-2, with D maybe TRBD1 (6 bases). The V gene's germline CDR1 is MDHEN and CDR2 SYDVKM. This CDR3 is built from 16 residues. V was trimmed by 6 bases and J by 4 bases, leaving 21 bases between them.

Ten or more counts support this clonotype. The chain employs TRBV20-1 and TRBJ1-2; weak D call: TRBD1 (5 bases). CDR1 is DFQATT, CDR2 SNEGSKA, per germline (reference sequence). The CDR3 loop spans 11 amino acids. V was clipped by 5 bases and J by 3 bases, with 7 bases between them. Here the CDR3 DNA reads TGCAGTGCTCCAGGGTACTATGGCTACACCTTC. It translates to CSAPGYYGYTF.

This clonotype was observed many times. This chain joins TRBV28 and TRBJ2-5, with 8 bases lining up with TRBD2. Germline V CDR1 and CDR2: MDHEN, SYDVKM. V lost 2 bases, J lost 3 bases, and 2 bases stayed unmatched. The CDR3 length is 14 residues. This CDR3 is CASSLGTSKETQYF. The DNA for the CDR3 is TGTGCCAGCAGTTTAGGGACTAGTAAAGAGACCCAGTACTTC. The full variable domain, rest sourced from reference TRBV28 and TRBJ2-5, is DVKVTQSSRYLVKRTGEKVFLECVQDMDHENMFWYRQDPGLGLRLIYFSYDVKMKEKGDIPEGYSVSREKKERFSLILESASTNQTSMYLCASSLGTSKETQYFGPGTRLLVL.

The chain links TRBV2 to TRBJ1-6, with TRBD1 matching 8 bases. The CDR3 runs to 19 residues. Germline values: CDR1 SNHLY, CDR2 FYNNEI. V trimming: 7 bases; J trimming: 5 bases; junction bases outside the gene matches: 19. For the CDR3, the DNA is TGTGCCAGCAAACAAGGTCCAGGGCCCGCGGGACAGGATAATTCACCCCTCCACTTT. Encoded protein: CASKQGPGPAGQDNSPLHF.

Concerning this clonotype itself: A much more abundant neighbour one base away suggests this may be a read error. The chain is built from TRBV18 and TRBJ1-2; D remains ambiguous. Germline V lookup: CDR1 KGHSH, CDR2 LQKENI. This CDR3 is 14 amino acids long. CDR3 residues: CASSPSTREDGDTF. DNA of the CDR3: TGTGCCAGCTCACCATCGACGAGGGAAGATGGCGACACCTTC.

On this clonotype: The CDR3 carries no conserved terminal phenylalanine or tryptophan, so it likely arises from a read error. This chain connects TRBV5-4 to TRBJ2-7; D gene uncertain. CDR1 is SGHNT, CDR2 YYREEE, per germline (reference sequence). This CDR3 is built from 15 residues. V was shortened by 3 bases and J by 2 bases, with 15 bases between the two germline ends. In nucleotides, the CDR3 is TGTGCCAGCAGCTCAAATACAGCTATCGCCTACGAGCAGTACCTC. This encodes CASSSNTAIAYEQYL.